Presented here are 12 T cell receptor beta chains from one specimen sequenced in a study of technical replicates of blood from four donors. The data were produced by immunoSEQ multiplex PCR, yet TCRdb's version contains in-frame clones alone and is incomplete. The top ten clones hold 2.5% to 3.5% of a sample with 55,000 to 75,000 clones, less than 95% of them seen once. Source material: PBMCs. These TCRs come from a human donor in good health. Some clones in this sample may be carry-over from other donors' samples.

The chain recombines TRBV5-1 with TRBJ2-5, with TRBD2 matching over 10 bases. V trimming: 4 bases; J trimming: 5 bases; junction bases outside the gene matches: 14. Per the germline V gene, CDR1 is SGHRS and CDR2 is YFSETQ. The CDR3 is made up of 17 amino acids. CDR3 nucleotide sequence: TGCGCCAGCAGCCCGGAAAAGCGGGGGGGCAGAGGTGAGACCCAGTACTTC. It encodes CASSPEKRGGRGETQYF.

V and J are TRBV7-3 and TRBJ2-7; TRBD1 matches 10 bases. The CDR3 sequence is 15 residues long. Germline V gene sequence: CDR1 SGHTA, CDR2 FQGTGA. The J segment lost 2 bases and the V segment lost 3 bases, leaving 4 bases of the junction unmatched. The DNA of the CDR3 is TGTGCCAGCAGCTTGGCCGGGACAGGGGCCTACGAGCAGTACTTC. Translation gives CASSLAGTGAYEQYF.

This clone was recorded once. The CDR3 loop is CASSGSVNEQFF. The CDR3 nucleotides are TGTGCCAGCAGCGGGAGTGTCAATGAGCAGTTCTTC. The rearrangement uses TRBV6-6 and TRBJ2-1; perhaps TRBD2 as D (6 bases). Germline CDR1 and CDR2: MNHNY and SVGAGI (reference sequence). Trimming removed 6 bases at V and 6 bases at J, with 9 bases between. The CDR3 loop spans 12 amino acids.

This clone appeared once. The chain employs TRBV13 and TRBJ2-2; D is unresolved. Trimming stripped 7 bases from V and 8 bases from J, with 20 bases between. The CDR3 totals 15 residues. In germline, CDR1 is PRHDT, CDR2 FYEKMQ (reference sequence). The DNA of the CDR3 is TGTGCCAGCACCCTAAGCGATCCCGGAACTGGGGAGCTGTTTTTT. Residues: CASTLSDPGTGELFF. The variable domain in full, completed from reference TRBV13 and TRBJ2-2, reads AAGVIQSPRHLIKEKRETATLKCYPIPRHDTVYWYQQGPGQDPQFLISFYEKMQSDKGSIPDRFSAQQFSDYHSELNMSSLELGDSALYFCASTLSDPGTGELFFGEGSRLTVL.

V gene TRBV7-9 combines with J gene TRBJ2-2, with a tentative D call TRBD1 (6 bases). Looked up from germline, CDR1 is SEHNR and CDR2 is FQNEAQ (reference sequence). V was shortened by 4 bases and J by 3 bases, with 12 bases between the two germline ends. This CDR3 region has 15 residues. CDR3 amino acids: CASSSHRVYTGELFF. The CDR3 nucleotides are TGTGCCAGCAGCTCCCACAGGGTTTACACCGGGGAGCTGTTTTTT.

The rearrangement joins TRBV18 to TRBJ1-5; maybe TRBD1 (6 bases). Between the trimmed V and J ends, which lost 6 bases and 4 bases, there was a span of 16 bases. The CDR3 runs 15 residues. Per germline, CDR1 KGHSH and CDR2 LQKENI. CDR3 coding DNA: TGTGCCAGCTCTCCTGACGGGGGGCCGAATCAGCCCCAGCATTTT. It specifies CASSPDGGPNQPQHF.

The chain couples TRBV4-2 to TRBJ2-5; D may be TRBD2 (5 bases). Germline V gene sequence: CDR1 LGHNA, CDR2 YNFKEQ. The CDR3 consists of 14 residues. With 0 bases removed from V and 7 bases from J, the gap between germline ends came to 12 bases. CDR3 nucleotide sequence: TGTGCCAGCAGCCAAGATACGGGGTCGGGGACCCAGTACTTC. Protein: CASSQDTGSGTQYF.

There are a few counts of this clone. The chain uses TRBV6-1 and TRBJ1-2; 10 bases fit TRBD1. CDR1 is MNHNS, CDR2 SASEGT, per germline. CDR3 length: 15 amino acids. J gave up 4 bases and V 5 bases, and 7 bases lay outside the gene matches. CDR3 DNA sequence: TGTGCCAGCAGTTCCTTGGGGACAGGGGCCTATGGCTACACCTTC. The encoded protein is CASSSLGTGAYGYTF.

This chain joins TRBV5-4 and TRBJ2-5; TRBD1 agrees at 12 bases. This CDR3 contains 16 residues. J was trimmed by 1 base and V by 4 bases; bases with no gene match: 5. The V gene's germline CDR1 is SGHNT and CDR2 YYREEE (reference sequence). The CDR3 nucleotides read TGTGCCAGCAGCCTCGGGACAGGGGGCGTCCAAGAGACCCAGTACTTC. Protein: CASSLGTGGVQETQYF.

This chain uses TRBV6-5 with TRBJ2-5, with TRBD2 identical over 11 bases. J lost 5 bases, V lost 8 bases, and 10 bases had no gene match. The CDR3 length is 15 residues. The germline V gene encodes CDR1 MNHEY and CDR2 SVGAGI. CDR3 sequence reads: CASRISGRAGETQYF. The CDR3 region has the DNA TGTGCCAGCCGGATTAGCGGGAGGGCCGGTGAGACCCAGTACTTC.

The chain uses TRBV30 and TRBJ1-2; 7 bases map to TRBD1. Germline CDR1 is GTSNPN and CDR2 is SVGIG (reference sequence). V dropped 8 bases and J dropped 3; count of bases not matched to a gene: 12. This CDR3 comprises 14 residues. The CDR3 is CAQTGTEGHYGYTF. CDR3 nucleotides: TGTGCCCAGACCGGGACAGAAGGGCACTATGGCTACACCTTC.

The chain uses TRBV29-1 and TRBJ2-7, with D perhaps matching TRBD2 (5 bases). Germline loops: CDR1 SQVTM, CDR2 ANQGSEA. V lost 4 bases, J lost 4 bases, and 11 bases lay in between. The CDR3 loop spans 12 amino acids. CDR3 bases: TGCAGCGTTGGGACTCTGAGATACGAGCAGTACTTC. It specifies CSVGTLRYEQYF.